Below, one TCR beta chain is given with its context. Original analysis: Reference gene primer amplification gave nucleated cell count estimates. Repertoires were generated with immunoSEQ multiplex PCR, while TCRdb's copy carries only in-frame clones and drops some. That table furnishes V, J and clone size, whereas the DNA furnished D and trimming. Of about 130,000 clones in the sample, approximately 80% are singletons; the top ten hold under 4.5%. V was pared by 5 bases and J by 4 bases, with 20 bases between. CDR1 is SGHTA, CDR2 FQGTGA, per germline. The CDR3 sequence is 16 residues long. The sample originates from a study of blood T cell repertoires in COVID-19. For the study at large: The study drew acute and convalescent COVID-19 samples from the United States, Italy and Spain. The analysed material was cDNA or gDNA that came from T cells, B-cell-depleted T cells, or PBMCs.

The receptor was derived from a woman between 45 and 65 years old with acute or convalescent COVID-19. The chain recombines TRBV7-3 with TRBJ1-1; D remains ambiguous. The sample taken for sequencing was peripheral blood. As DNA, the CDR3 is TGTGCCAGCAGCCCCAAAATGGGCCCCTTGGGCACTGAAGCTTTCTTT. Translation: CASSPKMGPLGTEAFF.